A single TCR beta chain is shown here with its context. This clone's antigen is unknown. No much larger clone is present one base from it, and per-base qualities are unavailable. This record belongs to a study of OX40 agonist ivuxolimab in advanced cancers. About the full investigation: Ivuxolimab, which targeted the costimulatory receptor OX40 (CD134), was an agonistic, fully human IgG2 monoclonal antibody. Intravenous ivuxolimab was administered to patients every 2 weeks at six dose levels: 0.01, 0.1, 0.3, 1.5, 3 and 10 mg/kg. Of the approximately 54 patients in dose escalation, 19 had hepatocellular carcinoma, around 15 had melanoma, 9 had renal cell carcinoma and 9 had head and neck cancer. A male proportion of roughly 80% and a mean age of 60 years, ranging from 23 to 79, were recorded for the dose-escalation cohort. Patients were allowed to have had prior anti-PD-1, anti-PD-L1 or anti-CTLA-4 therapy, and around 41% of the dose-escalation patients had previously received checkpoint inhibitors. Partial responses occurred in three dose-escalation patients, of whom one had hepatocellular carcinoma and two had cutaneous melanoma. The purpose of peripheral TCRbeta sequencing was to test whether ivuxolimab changed TCR sequence diversity and led to clonal T-cell expansion. The paper reports the monotherapy dose-escalation portion (N = 52 patients) of the phase I ivuxolimab trial. Paper-wide results and their limitations: After ivuxolimab, more expanded clones were found on average in CD8+ T cells than in CD4+ T cells. At doses of 0.1 to 3.0 mg/kg, clonal expansion of both CD4+ and CD8+ T cells in blood was seen between baseline and week 6. The antigen specificity of the peripheral T cells that underwent clonal expansion was not determined. In the 0.1-3.0 mg/kg groups, partial responders were among the patients with the lowest normalized peripheral clonal expansion, particularly in CD8+ T cells. Low levels of normalized T-cell clonal expansion were also shown by some nonresponding patients.

Patients with a history of autoimmune disease or receiving systemic immunosuppression were excluded from the trial. Peripheral blood for TCR sequencing was collected from all dose cohorts at baseline, on cycle 4 day 1, and on cycle 7 day 1. The samples were taken from a phase I, first-in-human, multicenter, open-label dose-escalation trial of ivuxolimab. Adults with locally advanced or metastatic head and neck squamous cell, hepatocellular, melanoma or renal cell carcinoma were enrolled in the trial. Before TCR sequencing, CD4+ and CD8+ T cells were separately sorted from peripheral blood. Counted from cysteine to phenylalanine, this CDR3 has 17 amino acids. The only DNA kept is the CDR3, 51 bases in frame from the first base. The germline V gene encodes CDR1 LGHNA and CDR2 YSLEER. At the junction V is shortened by 1 base and J by 0 bases, with 15 bases in between. Genomic DNA was extracted from sorted cells for sequencing of the TCRbeta CDR3 region. TCRbeta CDR3 regions were sequenced using the immunoSEQ Assay. The clones in this table, taken by TCRdb from immuneACCESS, are in-frame only. Not every clone is retained; where verified, under half of the shortfall comes from an unresolved V gene, and the cause of the rest is unknown. This sample holds 95,000 to 100,000 clones; roughly 83% were observed only once. The leading ten clones occupy about 1.5% of the sample.

This chain is built from TRBV4-3 and TRBJ1-1, with TRBD1 as a weak D call on 5 bases. The source material was CD4+ or CD8+ T cells sorted from blood, sampled in a trial of the OX40 agonist ivuxolimab. This clonotype originated in an adult with an advanced solid tumor such as melanoma, head and neck, liver or kidney cancer. The CDR3 region: CASSQVAGGALNTEAFF. The sequenced DNA is TGCGCCAGCAGCCAAGTGGCCGGGGGAGCCTTGAACACTGAAGCTTTCTTT.